This section outlines one TCR beta chain sequence together with its context. TCRdb independently ran MiXCR on the RT-PCR reads; one entry per CDR3 protein. The sample has more than 850,000 distinct CDR3 sequences, 18% seen once; the top ten hold around 5.5%. V lost 0 bases and J lost 0, with 14 bases in between. Per the germline V gene, CDR1 is MNHEY and CDR2 is SMNVEV (reference sequence). The CDR3 is made up of 17 amino acids. The sample belongs to a study of patients and donors after allogeneic stem cell transplantation. The chain recombines TRBV27 with TRBJ1-1, with D perhaps TRBD1 (6 bases). The TCR was taken from a human donor who was either an allogeneic HSCT recipient or a stem cell or donor lymphocyte infusion donor (not recorded which). It is not recorded whose cells these are; they may come from a transplant donor. Sequencing was carried out using blood, either unsorted or a sorted T cell fraction (not recorded which). For the CDR3, the DNA is TGTGCCAGCAGTTTATCGAGCAGGGGTGGGGTGAACACTGAAGCTTTCTTT. This gives the protein CASSLSSRGGVNTEAFF.